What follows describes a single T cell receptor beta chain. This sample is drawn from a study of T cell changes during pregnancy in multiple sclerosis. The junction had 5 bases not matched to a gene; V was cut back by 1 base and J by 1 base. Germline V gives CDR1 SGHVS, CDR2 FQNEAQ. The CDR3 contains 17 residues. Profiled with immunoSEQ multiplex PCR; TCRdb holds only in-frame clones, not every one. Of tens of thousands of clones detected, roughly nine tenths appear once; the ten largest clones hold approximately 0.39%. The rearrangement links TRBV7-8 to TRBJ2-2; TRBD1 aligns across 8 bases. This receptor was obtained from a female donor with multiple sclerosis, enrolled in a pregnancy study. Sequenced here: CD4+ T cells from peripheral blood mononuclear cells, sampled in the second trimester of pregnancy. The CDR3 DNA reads TGTGCCAGCAGCTTAGTAGGAGGGACAGGGAACACCGGGGAGCTGTTTTTT. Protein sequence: CASSLVGGTGNTGELFF. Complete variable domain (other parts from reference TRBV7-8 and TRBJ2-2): GAGVSQSPRYKVAKRGQDVALRCDPISGHVSLFWYQQALGQGPEFLTYFQNEAQLDKSGLPSDRFFAERPEGSVSTLKIQRTQQEDSAVYLCASSLVGGTGNTGELFFGEGSRLTVL.